Sequencing of this TCR beta chain was carried out in a study of post-analysis software for immune sequencing data. Study results and limitations: TRBV5-6, TRBV5-1 and TRBV20-1 were among 4 or 5 TRBV segments more frequent in patients than controls. In multiple sclerosis, normalized Chao1 diversity was significantly below that of controls. The authors found that F measure strongly co-clustered same-batch samples.

The library was made from cDNA and included unique molecular identifiers. A population of 1 to 10 million T cells gave rise to about half a million cDNA molecules. TCRdb called the PCR reads again in MiXCR, with one record for every CDR3 protein. Of about 430,000 distinct CDR3 sequences in the sample, roughly 38% are singletons; the top ten hold 6.5% to 8%. Points on this clonotype: The antigen remains undetermined.

The CDR3 contains 13 residues. The V gene's germline CDR1 is MDHEN and CDR2 SYDVKM. V was pared by 4 bases and J by 11 bases, with 17 bases between. The receptor was derived from a girl aged 2-15 years with multiple sclerosis. The specimen sequenced was blood. The rearrangement links TRBV28 to TRBJ2-5; D possibly uses TRBD1 or TRBD2 (5 bases each). The CDR3, as DNA: TGTGCCAGCAGTTACCCGTCGCTGGGGGAGCAGTACTTC. This gives the protein CASSYPSLGEQYF.